Listed here are 2 T cell receptor beta chains from one sample, sequenced in a study of T cell clonotyping in hematopoietic cell transplantation. Profiling relied on immunoSEQ multiplex PCR, and the TCRdb table lists in-frame clones only, not all of them. This repertoire shows approximately 30,000 clones, around 95% found once; its top ten account for less than 1.5%. Sequenced: peripheral blood mononuclear cells. These receptors originate from a man aged 50 to 60 in good health. Some clones in this sample may be carry-over from other donors' samples.

The chain employs TRBV30 and TRBJ1-2, with D possibly being TRBD1 (6 bases). The CDR3 extends over 13 amino acids. In germline, CDR1 is GTSNPN, CDR2 SVGIG (reference sequence). V was pared by 0 bases and J by 4 bases, with 9 bases between. The CDR3 nucleotides are TGTGCCTGGAGTGTTCCACAGGGCTATGGCTACACCTTC. Translating it yields CAWSVPQGYGYTF.

The chain recombines TRBV11-2 with TRBJ1-1, with TRBD1 as a possible D gene (6 bases). The CDR3 contains 14 residues. The ends were cut back, 6 bases at V and 2 bases at J, with 13 bases in the middle. Germline-derived CDR1 and CDR2 are SGHAT and FQNNGV. CDR3 amino acids: CASSPGAFNTEAFF. CDR3 in DNA: TGTGCCAGCAGTCCGGGGGCCTTCAACACTGAAGCTTTCTTT.